A single sample gave rise to the 25 T cell receptor beta chains below, sequenced in a study of Graves' ophthalmopathy and Graves' hyperthyroidism. For repertoire sequencing, the TCR beta CDR3 regions were amplified from RNA transcripts. Amplification began with first-round RT-PCR using HTBI primers, then second-round multiplex PCR was performed. MiXCR, run by TCRdb on the multiplex PCR reads, gives a single entry per CDR3 protein. The sample lists about 740,000 distinct CDR3 sequences, roughly two fifths occurring once. The sequenced material came from peripheral blood. These receptors all come from an adult man with Graves' ophthalmopathy.

This clonotype was counted a few times. V usage is TRBV19 and J usage is TRBJ1-1; a weak D match, TRBD1 (5 bases). This CDR3 contains 16 residues. Germline V CDR1 and CDR2: LNHDA, SQIVND (reference sequence). Trimming shortened V by 0 bases and J by 1 base, and 12 bases separated the two germline ends. This CDR3 is CASSIDRPGRNTEAFF. The DNA of the CDR3 is TGTGCCAGTAGTATAGATAGACCGGGACGGAACACTGAAGCTTTCTTT.

The V gene is TRBV25-1, the J gene TRBJ1-2; perhaps TRBD1 as D (5 bases). CDR3 length equals 12 residues. CDR1 is MGHDK and CDR2 is SYGVNS in the germline V gene. V was pared by 8 bases and J by 2 bases, with 9 bases between. The CDR3 nucleotides read TGTGCCAGCGTGGGGGTGAACTATGGCTACACCTTC. It is translated as CASVGVNYGYTF.

This clonotype was counted a few times. This chain uses TRBV5-4 with TRBJ2-5; D uncertain. The CDR3 extends over 16 amino acids. Germline V CDR1 and CDR2: SGHNT, YYREEE (reference sequence). The germline V and J ends were trimmed by 0 bases and 0 bases, with 12 bases remaining between them. The CDR3 here is CASSLDGFGYQETQYF. CDR3 sequence (DNA): TGTGCCAGCAGCTTGGACGGCTTTGGATACCAAGAGACCCAGTACTTC.

This clonotype was seen repeatedly, ten times or more. The V call is TRBV12-3 or TRBV12-4, the J call TRBJ1-2, with unresolved D. This CDR3 spans 13 amino acids. The germline V and J ends were trimmed by 2 bases and 6 bases, with 10 bases remaining between them. DNA of the CDR3: TGTGCCAGCAGTTTATCGGGTTCGGATGGCTACACCTTC. As protein: CASSLSGSDGYTF.

In its sample, this clonotype was seen many times. The V and J genes are TRBV29-1 and TRBJ2-7, with D perhaps TRBD1 (6 bases). V lost 6 bases, J lost 1 base, and 16 bases lay in between. CDR1 is SQVTM, CDR2 ANQGSEA, per germline. This CDR3 spans 14 amino acids. The CDR3 DNA is TGCAGCGTGGGACACCCTACCAGGTCCTACGAGCAGTACTTC. This codes for CSVGHPTRSYEQYF.

The chain joins TRBV25-1 to TRBJ2-2; D unclear. Germline-derived CDR1 and CDR2 are MGHDK and SYGVNS. Trimming pared 6 bases from V and 1 base from J, leaving 9 bases between. This CDR3 is 14 amino acids long. The CDR3 sequence: CASSATENTGELFF. In DNA, the CDR3 is TGTGCCAGCAGCGCTACAGAGAACACCGGGGAGCTGTTTTTT.

CDR3 residues: CAAGDRTDTQYF. The CDR3 DNA sequence: TGTGCTGCAGGGGACCGCACAGATACGCAGTATTTT. The chain links TRBV19 to TRBJ2-3; TRBD1 is a possible D gene (6 bases). The germline CDR1 and CDR2 sequences are LNHDA and SQIVND (reference sequence). The CDR3 covers 12 residues.

The genes are TRBV29-1 and TRBJ1-3, with D unresolved. The V end lost 7 bases, the J end lost 2 bases, and 15 bases lay between the germline ends. The CDR3 is made up of 14 amino acids. The germline gives CDR1 SQVTM, CDR2 ANQGSEA. For the CDR3, the DNA is TGCAGCGCCAGCCACGGCGGCACTGGAAACACCATATATTTT. It encodes CSASHGGTGNTIYF.

This clonotype came up many times. J is TRBJ1-2 and V is TRBV6-5; TRBD1 is a possible D gene (6 bases). V was shortened by 6 bases and J by 6 bases, with 14 bases between the two germline ends. The CDR3 runs 13 residues. Germline V gene lookup returns CDR1 MNHEY and CDR2 SVGAGI. The CDR3 region has the DNA TGTGCCAGCAGATCCCAGGGGATCAATGGCTACACCTTC. Amino acid sequence: CASRSQGINGYTF.

Here the CDR3 reads CASSLDWSHNSPLHF. The DNA of the CDR3 is TGTGCCAGCAGTCTAGATTGGAGCCATAATTCACCCCTCCACTTT. The rearrangement links TRBV7-2 to TRBJ1-6; D is ambiguous. In germline, CDR1 is SGHTA, CDR2 FQGNSA. CDR3 size: 15 residues. The germline V and J ends were trimmed by 6 bases and 5 bases, with 14 bases remaining between them. Using reference TRBV7-2 and TRBJ1-6 for the parts outside the CDR3, the full variable domain is GAGVSQSPSNKVTEKGKDVELRCDPISGHTALYWYRQSLGQGLEFLIYFQGNSAPDKSGLPSDRFSAERTGGSVSTLTIQRTQQEDSAVYLCASSLDWSHNSPLHFGNGTRLTVT.

CDR3 amino acids: CASSLSGEMGEKLFF. The CDR3, as DNA: TGTGCCAGCAGTTTATCGGGGGAGATGGGTGAAAAACTGTTTTTT. This chain connects TRBV12-3 or TRBV12-4 to TRBJ1-4; D possibly corresponds to TRBD1 (5 bases). Between the trimmed V and J ends, which lost 2 bases and 7 bases, there was a span of 14 bases. The CDR3 runs 15 residues.

J is TRBJ2-7 and V is TRBV7-9; 10 nucleotides agree with TRBD2. The CDR3 sequence is 15 residues long. The V and J ends lost 3 bases and 6 bases, in that order; junction bases with no gene match: 8. The germline V gene encodes CDR1 SEHNR and CDR2 FQNEAQ (reference sequence). CDR3: CASSLGLASNREQYF. CDR3 nucleotide sequence: TGTGCCAGCAGCTTGGGACTAGCGTCGAACCGCGAGCAGTACTTC. Combining the CDR3 with reference TRBV7-9 and TRBJ2-7 gives the whole variable domain DTGVSQNPRHKITKRGQNVTFRCDPISEHNRLYWYRQTLGQGPEFLTYFQNEAQLEKSRLLSDRFSAERPKGSFSTLEIQRTEQGDSAMYLCASSLGLASNREQYFGPGTRLTVT.

In this sample, this clonotype turned up a few times. This chain uses TRBV19 with TRBJ2-3; TRBD1 is a possible D gene (6 bases). Trimming took 1 base from V and 0 from J, leaving 8 bases between them. The CDR3 spans 15 residues. Germline V gives CDR1 LNHDA, CDR2 SQIVND (reference sequence). CDR3 bases: TGTGCCAGTAGTATAGGGGGGCAGAGCACAGATACGCAGTATTTT. This encodes CASSIGGQSTDTQYF.

This clonotype was seen more than once but under ten times. The V call is TRBV5-4, the J call TRBJ1-1, with D possibly TRBD1 on 5 matching bases. The CDR3 totals 15 residues. V was pared by 5 bases and J by 1 base, with 15 bases between. The germline CDR1 and CDR2 sequences are SGHNT and YYREEE (reference sequence). As DNA, the CDR3 is TGTGCCAGCAGTCCTAGACAGTACGGGAACACTGAAGCTTTCTTT. It codes for CASSPRQYGNTEAFF.

V is TRBV9 and J is TRBJ2-7; TRBD2 agrees at 9 bases. In germline, CDR1 is SGDLS, CDR2 YYNGEE. V trimming: 4 bases; J trimming: 6 bases; junction bases outside the gene matches: 8. CDR3 length: 14 residues. DNA of the CDR3: TGTGCCAGCAGCCTGAGGGGGGGACTAGCCGAGCAGTACTTC. This codes for CASSLRGGLAEQYF.

This clonotype was detected only a few times. The chain links TRBV2 to TRBJ2-5; 11 positions match TRBD2. J lost 1 base, V lost 5 bases, and 9 bases had no gene match. Germline V gene sequence: CDR1 SNHLY, CDR2 FYNNEI. CDR3 length: 17 residues. CDR3 in amino acids: CASSRGTLAGGQETQYF. CDR3 nucleotides: TGTGCCAGCAGTAGGGGAACTCTAGCGGGGGGCCAAGAGACCCAGTACTTC.

This chain connects TRBV20-1 to TRBJ2-2, with D maybe TRBD1 (6 bases). This CDR3 region has 14 residues. Germline CDR1 reads DFQATT; CDR2 reads SNEGSKA (reference sequence). Deletions cut 6 bases from V and 2 bases from J, with 13 bases between. CDR3 residues: CSAHRGGNTGELFF. The CDR3 DNA reads as TGCAGTGCCCATAGAGGGGGAAACACCGGGGAGCTGTTTTTT.

This clonotype was seen a handful of times. The V call is TRBV7-3, the J call TRBJ2-7, with 8 bases that match TRBD1. Germline V lookup: CDR1 SGHTA, CDR2 FQGTGA. CDR3 size: 14 residues. With V trimmed by 3 bases and J by 3 bases, 4 bases remained unmatched. The CDR3 sequence is CASSFQGARYEQYF. For the CDR3, the DNA is TGTGCCAGCAGCTTCCAGGGGGCGCGCTACGAGCAGTACTTC.

This chain connects TRBV9 to TRBJ2-2, with TRBD1 identical over 11 bases. The CDR3 totals 16 residues. Germline V lookup: CDR1 SGDLS, CDR2 YYNGEE. The trim removed 3 bases at V and 4 bases at J, leaving 5 bases unmatched. Here the CDR3 DNA reads TGTGCCAGCAGCGGCGGGACAGGGGGATTCACCGGGGAGCTGTTTTTT. Amino acid sequence: CASSGGTGGFTGELFF.

This chain joins TRBV25-1 and TRBJ1-4; possible D gene TRBD1, 5 bases. The V end was cut by 5 bases, the J end by 7 bases, with 17 bases between. The CDR3 covers 15 residues. The germline CDR1 and CDR2 sequences are MGHDK and SYGVNS. CDR3 sequence: CASSNIRARGEKLFF. Written as DNA, the CDR3 is TGTGCCAGCAGTAACATCAGGGCACGCGGTGAAAAACTGTTTTTT.

The V and J genes are TRBV7-9 and TRBJ2-7; D might be TRBD1 (5 bases). The CDR3 extends over 17 amino acids. CDR1 is SEHNR and CDR2 is FQNEAQ in the germline V gene (reference sequence). The germline V and J ends were trimmed by 5 bases and 5 bases, with 25 bases remaining between them. CDR3 loop: CASSQLSPGQGIDEQYF. In DNA form, the CDR3 reads TGTGCCAGCAGCCAACTCTCGCCCGGGCAGGGTATAGACGAGCAGTACTTC.

The chain recombines TRBV7-9 with TRBJ1-2, with D uncertain. Germline V gene lookup returns CDR1 SEHNR and CDR2 FQNEAQ (reference sequence). V was cut by 4 bases and J by 10 bases, with 16 bases left in between. The CDR3 totals 13 residues. This chain's CDR3 is CASSSIPGTLYTF. CDR3 in DNA: TGTGCCAGCAGCTCCATTCCGGGAACCCTCTACACCTTC. The variable domain in full, with the rest retrieved from reference TRBV7-9 and TRBJ1-2, is DTGVSQNPRHKITKRGQNVTFRCDPISEHNRLYWYRQTLGQGPEFLTYFQNEAQLEKSRLLSDRFSAERPKGSFSTLEIQRTEQGDSAMYLCASSSIPGTLYTFGSGTRLTVV.

The chain uses TRBV25-1 and TRBJ2-2; the match to TRBD1 covers 9 bases. With V trimmed by 5 bases and J by 4 bases, 11 bases remained unmatched. This CDR3 contains 17 residues. Germline loops: CDR1 MGHDK, CDR2 SYGVNS. The CDR3 region has the DNA TGTGCCAGCAGTTTAATCGGCGGGACAGGGCCCACCGGGGAGCTGTTTTTT. This encodes CASSLIGGTGPTGELFF.

This clonotype was detected once. The rearrangement uses TRBV28 and TRBJ2-5; D unresolved. The CDR3 covers 10 residues. Germline assignment: CDR1 MDHEN and CDR2 SYDVKM. Trimming removed 10 bases at V and 4 bases at J, with 7 bases between. The DNA of the CDR3 is TGTGCCATCCGCGGAGAGACCCAGTACTTC. This encodes CAIRGETQYF.

The gene calls are TRBV6-5 and TRBJ2-7; 7 bases agree with TRBD1. The CDR3 extends over 14 amino acids. The germline V gene has CDR1 MNHEY and CDR2 SVGAGI. V lost 0 bases and J lost 4; bases outside the gene matches: 3. CDR3 sequence: CASSYSDRAYEQYF. Written as DNA, the CDR3 is TGTGCCAGCAGTTACTCTGACAGGGCGTACGAGCAGTACTTC.